The rows below give T cell receptor beta chains drawn from one sample of a study of T cell responses to AZD1222 COVID-19 vaccine. The table came from immunoSEQ multiplex PCR; TCRdb's copy has only in-frame clones and leaves some out. The sample holds some 130,000 clones; approximately 88% are singletons and the top ten take 4.1%. The sequenced sample was peripheral blood, obtained on day 0 of AZD1222 vaccination. Source of these receptors: an adult in good health. Both conserved end residues are part of each CDR3. D genes are given only for firm matches. Where a row states a size, it is once, few, many or the class of an expanded clone; other rows omit it.

v_gene	j_gene	d_gene	abundance	CDR3nt	CDR3aa
TRBV6-2/TRBV6-3	TRBJ2-1	-	few	TGTGCCAGCAGCCGCAGAGGGGGATCCTACAATGAGCAGTTCTTC	CASSRRGGSYNEQFF
TRBV5-6	TRBJ1-5	-	-	TGTGCCAGCAGCTTGTTAGGTGTGCCAGGGGGCAATCAGCCCCAGCATTTT	CASSLLGVPGGNQPQHF
TRBV7-8	TRBJ2-3	TRBD2	-	TGTGCCAGCAGCGGGGCGGGGGGAACAGATACGCAGTATTTT	CASSGAGGTDTQYF
TRBV7-9	TRBJ1-5	-	-	TGTGCCAGCAGCCAAGGAGGGGGGAAGAGTCAGCCCCAGCATTTT	CASSQGGGKSQPQHF
TRBV3-1/TRBV3-2	TRBJ1-6	-	-	TGTGCCAGCAGCCAAGATTGGGGGCCCGGTACACCCCTCCACTTT	CASSQDWGPGTPLHF
TRBV5-1	TRBJ1-4	-	-	TGCGCCAGCAGCCCCGGACTGGCAACTAATGAAAAACTGTTTTTT	CASSPGLATNEKLFF
TRBV18	TRBJ2-7	-	-	TGTGCCAGCTCATCCGGACAGTCCTACGAGCAGTACTTC	CASSSGQSYEQYF
TRBV5-6	TRBJ1-1	-	-	TGTGCCAGCAGCTTGGCAGGAGTCAGTGAAGCTTTCTTT	CASSLAGVSEAFF
TRBV3-1/TRBV3-2	TRBJ1-3	-	-	TGTGCCAGCAGCCAAGCCAGGGTGAGCGACACCATATATTTT	CASSQARVSDTIYF
TRBV12-3/TRBV12-4	TRBJ1-1	-	-	TGTGCCAGCAGCCGACAGCCTGAAGCTTTCTTT	CASSRQPEAFF
TRBV5-6	TRBJ2-3	TRBD1	-	TGTGCCAGCAGCTTACAGGGGATGGATACGCAGTATTTT	CASSLQGMDTQYF
TRBV27	TRBJ2-7	-	-	TGTGCCAGCAGTTTATCGAACGGGAAGGAGCAGTACTTC	CASSLSNGKEQYF
TRBV30	TRBJ1-2	-	-	TGTGCCTGGAGTGAGAGGGCGCGGTATGGCTACACCTTC	CAWSERARYGYTF
TRBV19	TRBJ1-3	-	-	TGTGCCAGTAGATCCGAACAGGGTGGAAACACCATATATTTT	CASRSEQGGNTIYF
TRBV7-9	TRBJ1-1	-	once	TGTGCCAGCAGAGGGCAGTTGAACACTGAAGCTTTCTTT	CASRGQLNTEAFF
TRBV4-2	TRBJ1-2	-	-	TGTGCCAGCGGATCCACAGCTTCCTATGGCTACACCTTC	CASGSTASYGYTF
TRBV27	TRBJ1-5	-	-	TGTGCCAGCAGTATAAGTAGAAGCAATCAGCCCCAGCATTTT	CASSISRSNQPQHF
TRBV29-1	TRBJ2-7	-	-	TGCAGCGTTGCGTTACTGGGCGAGCAGTACTTC	CSVALLGEQYF
TRBV11-2	TRBJ2-7	TRBD2	-	TGTGCCAGCAGCTTAGATCAGGGTTTAGCGGGCTACGAGCAGTACTTC	CASSLDQGLAGYEQYF
TRBV28	TRBJ2-3	-	few	TGTGCCAGCAGTTTAGGGTCCTACACAGATACGCAGTATTTT	CASSLGSYTDTQYF
TRBV2	TRBJ1-1	TRBD1	-	TGTGCCACCCAAAGACAGGGGGCTGAAGCTTTCTTT	CATQRQGAEAFF
TRBV9	TRBJ1-6	-	-	TGTGCCAGCAGCCCGGGTCAGGACAGTAATTCACCCCTCCACTTT	CASSPGQDSNSPLHF
TRBV4-2	TRBJ1-1	TRBD1	-	TGTGCCAGCAGCCAAGATAAAAAATGGGCAGGGGGTATGAACACTGAAGCTTTCTTT	CASSQDKKWAGGMNTEAFF
TRBV11-2	TRBJ2-5	-	-	TGTGCCAGCAGCCGGGTCCAAGAGACCCAGTACTTC	CASSRVQETQYF
TRBV9	TRBJ2-5	-	-	TGTGCCAGCAGCGTTGACCCAGGAGGGAGGGAGACCCAGTACTTC	CASSVDPGGRETQYF
TRBV27	TRBJ1-1	TRBD1	once	TGTGCCACCTTGGGACAGGGAAAGGGTGAAGCTTTCTTT	CATLGQGKGEAFF
TRBV7-3	TRBJ2-2	-	-	TGTGCCAGCTCACGAGGACACGGGGAGCTGTTTTTT	CASSRGHGELFF
TRBV15	TRBJ2-3	TRBD2	-	TGTGCCACCAGCAGAGGGGGGGGACCAGATACGCAGTATTTT	CATSRGGGPDTQYF
TRBV28	TRBJ1-5	-	-	TGTGCCAGCAGTTTATGGGATCAGCCCCAGCATTTT	CASSLWDQPQHF
TRBV2	TRBJ2-7	-	-	TGTGCCACCTCCACCGTCCGGGACGGTGAGCAGTACTTC	CATSTVRDGEQYF
TRBV24-1	TRBJ1-1	-	-	TGTGCCACCAGTGATGGGTGGAACACTGAAGCTTTCTTT	CATSDGWNTEAFF
TRBV19	TRBJ1-5	-	-	TGTGCCAGTAGTACAGACAGCCGCAATCAGCCCCAGCATTTT	CASSTDSRNQPQHF
TRBV4-1	TRBJ1-5	-	-	TGCGCCAGCAGCCAAGAGTGGGGGACCAATCAGCCCCAGCATTTT	CASSQEWGTNQPQHF
TRBV5-1	TRBJ2-3	-	many	TGCGCCAGCAGCGCCACAGATACGCAGTATTTT	CASSATDTQYF
TRBV5-6	TRBJ1-6	-	-	TGTGCCAGCAGCTTCTTAGGGACGGTAACAAATTCACCCCTCCACTTT	CASSFLGTVTNSPLHF